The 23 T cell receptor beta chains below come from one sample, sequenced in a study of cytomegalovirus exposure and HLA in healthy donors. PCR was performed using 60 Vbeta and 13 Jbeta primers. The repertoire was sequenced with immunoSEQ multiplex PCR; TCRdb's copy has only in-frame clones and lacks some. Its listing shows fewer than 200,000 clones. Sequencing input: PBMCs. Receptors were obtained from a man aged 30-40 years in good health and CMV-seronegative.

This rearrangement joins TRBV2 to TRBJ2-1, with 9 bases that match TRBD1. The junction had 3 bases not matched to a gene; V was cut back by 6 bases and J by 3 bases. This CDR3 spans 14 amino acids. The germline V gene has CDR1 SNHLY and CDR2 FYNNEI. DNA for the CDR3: TGTGCCAGCAGGGACAGGGGTCTCTACAATGAGCAGTTCTTC. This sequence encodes CASRDRGLYNEQFF.

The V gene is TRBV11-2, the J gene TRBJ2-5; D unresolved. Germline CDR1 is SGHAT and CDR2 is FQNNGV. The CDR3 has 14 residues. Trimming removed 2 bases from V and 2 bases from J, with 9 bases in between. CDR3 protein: CASSLQAAQETQYF. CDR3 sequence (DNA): TGTGCCAGCAGCTTACAGGCTGCACAAGAGACCCAGTACTTC.

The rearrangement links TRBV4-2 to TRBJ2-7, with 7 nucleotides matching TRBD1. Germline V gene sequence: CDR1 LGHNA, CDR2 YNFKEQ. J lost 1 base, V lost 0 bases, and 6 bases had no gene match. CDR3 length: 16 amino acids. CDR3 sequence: CASSQDLVTGSYEQYF. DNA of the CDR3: TGTGCCAGCAGCCAAGACCTTGTGACAGGGTCCTACGAGCAGTACTTC.

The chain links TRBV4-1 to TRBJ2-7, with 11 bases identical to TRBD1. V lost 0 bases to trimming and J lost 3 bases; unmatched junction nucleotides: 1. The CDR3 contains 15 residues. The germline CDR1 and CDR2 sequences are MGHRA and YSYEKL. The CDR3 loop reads CASSQEGTGGYEQYF. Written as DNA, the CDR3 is TGCGCCAGCAGCCAAGAGGGGACAGGGGGCTACGAGCAGTACTTC.

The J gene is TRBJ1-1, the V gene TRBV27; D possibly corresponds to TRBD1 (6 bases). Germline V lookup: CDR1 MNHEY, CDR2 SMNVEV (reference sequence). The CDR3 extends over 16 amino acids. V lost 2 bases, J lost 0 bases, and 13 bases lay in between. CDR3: CASSLRGRGMNTEAFF. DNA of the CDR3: TGTGCCAGCAGTTTACGGGGAAGGGGGATGAACACTGAAGCTTTCTTT.

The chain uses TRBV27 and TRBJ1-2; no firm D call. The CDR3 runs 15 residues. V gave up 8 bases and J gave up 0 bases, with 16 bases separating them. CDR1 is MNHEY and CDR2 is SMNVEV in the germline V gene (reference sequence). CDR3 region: CASHPAAATNYGYTF. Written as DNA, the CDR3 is TGTGCCAGCCATCCAGCGGCGGCCACTAACTATGGCTACACCTTC.

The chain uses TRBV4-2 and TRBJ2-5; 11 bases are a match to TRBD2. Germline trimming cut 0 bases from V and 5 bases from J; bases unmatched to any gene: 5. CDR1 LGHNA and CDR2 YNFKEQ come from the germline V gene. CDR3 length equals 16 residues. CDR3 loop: CASSQDRTSGRETQYF. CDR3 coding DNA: TGTGCCAGCAGCCAAGACAGGACTAGCGGGCGGGAGACCCAGTACTTC.

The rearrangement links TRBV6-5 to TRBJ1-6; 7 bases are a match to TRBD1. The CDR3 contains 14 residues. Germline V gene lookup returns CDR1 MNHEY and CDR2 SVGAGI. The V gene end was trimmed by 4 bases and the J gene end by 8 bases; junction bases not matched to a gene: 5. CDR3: CASSSRGRDSPLHF. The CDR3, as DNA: TGTGCCAGCAGTTCTAGGGGGCGGGATTCACCCCTCCACTTT.

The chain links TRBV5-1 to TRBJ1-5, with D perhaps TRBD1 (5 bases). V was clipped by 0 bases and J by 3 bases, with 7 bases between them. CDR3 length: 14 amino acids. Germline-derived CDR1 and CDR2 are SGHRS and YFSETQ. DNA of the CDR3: TGCGCCAGCAGCTTGGCAGGGCTCAATCAGCCCCAGCATTTT. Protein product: CASSLAGLNQPQHF.

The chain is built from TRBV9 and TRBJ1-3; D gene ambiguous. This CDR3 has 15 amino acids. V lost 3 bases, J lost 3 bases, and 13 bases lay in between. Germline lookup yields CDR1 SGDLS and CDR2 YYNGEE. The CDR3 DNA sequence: TGTGCCAGCAGCGACCTTCGGGAGGGTGGAAACACCATATATTTT. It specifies CASSDLREGGNTIYF.

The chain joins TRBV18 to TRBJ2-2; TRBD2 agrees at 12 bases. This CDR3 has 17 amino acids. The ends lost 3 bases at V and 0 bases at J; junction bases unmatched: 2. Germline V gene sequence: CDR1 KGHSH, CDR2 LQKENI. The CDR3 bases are TGTGCCAGCTCACCGGGACTAGCGGGTTCGAACACCGGGGAGCTGTTTTTT. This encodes CASSPGLAGSNTGELFF.

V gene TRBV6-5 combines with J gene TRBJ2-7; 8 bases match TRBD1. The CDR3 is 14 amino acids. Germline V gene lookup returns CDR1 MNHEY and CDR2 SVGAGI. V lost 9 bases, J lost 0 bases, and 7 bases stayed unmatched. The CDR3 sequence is CASSRDRSSYEQYF. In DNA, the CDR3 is TGTGCCAGTTCCCGGGACAGGAGCTCCTACGAGCAGTACTTC.

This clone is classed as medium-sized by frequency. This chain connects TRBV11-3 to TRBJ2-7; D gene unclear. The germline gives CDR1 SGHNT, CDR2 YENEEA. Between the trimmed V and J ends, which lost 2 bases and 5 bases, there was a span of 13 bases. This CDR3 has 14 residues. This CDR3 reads CASSLNMVGHEQYF. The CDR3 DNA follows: TGTGCCAGCAGCTTAAATATGGTGGGCCACGAGCAGTACTTC.

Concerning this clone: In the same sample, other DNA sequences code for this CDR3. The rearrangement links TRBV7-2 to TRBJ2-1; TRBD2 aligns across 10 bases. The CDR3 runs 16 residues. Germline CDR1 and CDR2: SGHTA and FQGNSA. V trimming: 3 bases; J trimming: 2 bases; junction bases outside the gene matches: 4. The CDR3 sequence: CASSFVAGGPYNEQFF. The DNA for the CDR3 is TGTGCCAGCAGCTTTGTAGCGGGGGGCCCCTACAATGAGCAGTTCTTC.

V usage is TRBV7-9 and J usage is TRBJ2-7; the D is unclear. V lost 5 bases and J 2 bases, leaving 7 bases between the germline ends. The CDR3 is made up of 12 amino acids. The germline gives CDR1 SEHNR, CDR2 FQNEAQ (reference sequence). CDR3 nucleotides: TGTGCCAGCAGCCAGATGGCCTACGAGCAGTACTTC. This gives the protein CASSQMAYEQYF.

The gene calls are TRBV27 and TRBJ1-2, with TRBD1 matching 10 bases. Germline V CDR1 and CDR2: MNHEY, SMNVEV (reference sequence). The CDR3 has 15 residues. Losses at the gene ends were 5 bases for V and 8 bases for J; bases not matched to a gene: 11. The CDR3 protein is CASSKRTGGREGYTF. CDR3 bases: TGTGCCAGCAGTAAACGGACAGGGGGTAGGGAGGGCTACACCTTC.

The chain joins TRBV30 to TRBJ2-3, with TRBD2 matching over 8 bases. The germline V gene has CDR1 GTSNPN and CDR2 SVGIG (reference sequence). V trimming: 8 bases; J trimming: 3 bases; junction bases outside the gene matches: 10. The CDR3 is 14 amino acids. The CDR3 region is CAGDLSGGTDTQYF. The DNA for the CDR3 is TGTGCCGGAGACCTTTCGGGGGGGACAGATACGCAGTATTTT.

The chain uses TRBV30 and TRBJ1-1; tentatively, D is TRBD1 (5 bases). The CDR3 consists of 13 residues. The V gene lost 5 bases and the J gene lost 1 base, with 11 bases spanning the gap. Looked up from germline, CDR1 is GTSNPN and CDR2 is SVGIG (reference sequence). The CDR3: CAWAPRENTEAFF. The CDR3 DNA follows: TGTGCCTGGGCTCCCAGGGAGAACACTGAAGCTTTCTTT.

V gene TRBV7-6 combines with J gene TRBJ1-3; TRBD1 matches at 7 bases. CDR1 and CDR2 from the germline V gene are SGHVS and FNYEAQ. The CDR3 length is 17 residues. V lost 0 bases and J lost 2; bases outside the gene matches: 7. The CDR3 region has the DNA TGTGCCAGCAGCTTAGCCCCGACAGGGCGGGCTGGAAACACCATATATTTT. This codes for CASSLAPTGRAGNTIYF.

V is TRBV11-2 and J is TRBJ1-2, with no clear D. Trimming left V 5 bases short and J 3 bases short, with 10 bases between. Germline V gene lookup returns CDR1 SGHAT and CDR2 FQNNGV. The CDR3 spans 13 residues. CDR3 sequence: CASSPDGDYGYTF. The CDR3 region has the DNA TGTGCCAGCAGCCCAGACGGGGACTATGGCTACACCTTC.

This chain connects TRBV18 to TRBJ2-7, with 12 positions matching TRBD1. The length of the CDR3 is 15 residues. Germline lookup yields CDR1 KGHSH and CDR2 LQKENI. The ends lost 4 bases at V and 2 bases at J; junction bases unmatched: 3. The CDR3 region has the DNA TGTGCCAGCTCACAAGGGACAGGGGGCACCTACGAGCAGTACTTC. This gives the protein CASSQGTGGTYEQYF.

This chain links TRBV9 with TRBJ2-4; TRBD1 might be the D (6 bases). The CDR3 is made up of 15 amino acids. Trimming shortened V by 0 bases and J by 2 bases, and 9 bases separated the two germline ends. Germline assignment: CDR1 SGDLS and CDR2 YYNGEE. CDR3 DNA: TGTGCCAGCAGCGTAGGTGGGGGCACCAAAAACATTCAGTACTTC. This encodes CASSVGGGTKNIQYF.

The CDR3 sequence is CASSFGQGIYNEQFF. CDR3 nucleotides: TGTGCCAGCAGCTTTGGACAGGGGATCTACAATGAGCAGTTCTTC. The rearrangement uses TRBV5-5 and TRBJ2-1; the match to TRBD1 covers 9 bases. V lost 2 bases and J lost 3; bases outside the gene matches: 3. From germline, CDR1 is SGHKS and CDR2 YYEKEE (reference sequence). The CDR3 sequence is 15 residues long.